This TCR beta chain was identified in a study of identical twins. This clonotype was recorded a few times. TCRdb fed the 5' RACE reads into MiXCR, producing one record per CDR3 protein. Of around 340,000 distinct CDR3 sequences in the sample, over 9% were seen once. Germline V gives CDR1 MNHEY, CDR2 SVGAGI. Deletions cut 3 bases from V and 0 bases from J, with 11 bases between. CDR3 length: 15 residues. These sequences were also reported in another study, on yellow fever vaccine responses in identical twins.

This sequence was found in a woman aged 18-29 years in good health. J is TRBJ1-1 and V is TRBV6-5; D is unclear. Sequencing was carried out using CD8+ T cells sorted from blood. In DNA form, the CDR3 reads TGTGCCAGCAGTTATCGTGAAAGGTTGAACACTGAAGCTTTCTTT. It translates to CASSYRERLNTEAFF.